This T cell receptor beta chain was retrieved from a study of T cell responses to AZD1222 COVID-19 vaccine. General observations from the study: Among the donors, most were white British and more were female, and clonal diversity was possibly underestimated.

Second-dose schedules of about 4 or about 12 weeks were combined. Measured with immunoSEQ multiplex PCR; TCRdb has only the in-frame clones, and not every one. The sample has around 160,000 clones; approximately 90% are singletons. For this clone: Antigen unknown.

This TCR derives from an adult who received the AZD1222 COVID-19 vaccine. Source: peripheral blood, taken 28 days after the second AZD1222 dose.

The CDR3 loop is CASRAHGSTDTQYF. CDR3 DNA: TGTGCCAGCAGGGCCCATGGGTCCACAGATACGCAGTATTTT. The chain recombines TRBV25-1 with TRBJ2-3, with unresolved D. Germline V CDR1 and CDR2: MGHDK, SYGVNS. This CDR3 comprises 14 residues. Deletions cut 6 bases from V and 2 bases from J, with 12 bases between.